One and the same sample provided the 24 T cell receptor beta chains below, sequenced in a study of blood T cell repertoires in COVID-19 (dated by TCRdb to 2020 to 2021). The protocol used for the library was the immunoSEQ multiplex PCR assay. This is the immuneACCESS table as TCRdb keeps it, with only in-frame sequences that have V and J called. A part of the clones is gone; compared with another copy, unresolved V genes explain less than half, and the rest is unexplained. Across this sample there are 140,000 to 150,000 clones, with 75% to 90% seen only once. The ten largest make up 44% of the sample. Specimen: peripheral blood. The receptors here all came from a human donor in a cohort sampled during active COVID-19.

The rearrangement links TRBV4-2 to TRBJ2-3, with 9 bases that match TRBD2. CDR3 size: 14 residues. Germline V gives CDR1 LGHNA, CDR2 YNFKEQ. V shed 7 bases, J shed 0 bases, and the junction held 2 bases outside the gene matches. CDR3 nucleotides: TGTGCCAGCATGGCGGGGGGGAGCACAGATACGCAGTATTTT. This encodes CASMAGGSTDTQYF.

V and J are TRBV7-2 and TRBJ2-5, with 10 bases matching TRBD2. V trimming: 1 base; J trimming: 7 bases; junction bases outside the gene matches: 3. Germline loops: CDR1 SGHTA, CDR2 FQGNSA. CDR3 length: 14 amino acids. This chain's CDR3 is CASSLELAGRTQYF. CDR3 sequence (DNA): TGTGCCAGCAGCTTAGAACTAGCGGGGAGGACCCAGTACTTC. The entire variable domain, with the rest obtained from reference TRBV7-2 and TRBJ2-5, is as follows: GAGVSQSPSNKVTEKGKDVELRCDPISGHTALYWYRQSLGQGLEFLIYFQGNSAPDKSGLPSDRFSAERTGGSVSTLTIQRTQQEDSAVYLCASSLELAGRTQYFGPGTRLLVL.

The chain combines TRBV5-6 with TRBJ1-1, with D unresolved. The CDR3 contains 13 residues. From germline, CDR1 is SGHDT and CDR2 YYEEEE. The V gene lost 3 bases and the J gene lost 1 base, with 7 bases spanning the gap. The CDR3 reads CASSSTANTEAFF. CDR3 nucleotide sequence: TGTGCCAGCAGCTCCACAGCGAACACTGAAGCTTTCTTT.

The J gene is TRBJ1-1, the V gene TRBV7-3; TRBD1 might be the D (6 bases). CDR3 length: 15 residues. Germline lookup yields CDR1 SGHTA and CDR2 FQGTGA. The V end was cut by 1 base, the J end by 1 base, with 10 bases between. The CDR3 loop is CASSLRGQRNTEAFF. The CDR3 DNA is TGTGCCAGCAGCTTAAGAGGACAGAGGAACACTGAAGCTTTCTTT. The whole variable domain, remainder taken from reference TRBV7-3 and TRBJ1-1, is GAGVSQTPSNKVTEKGKYVELRCDPISGHTALYWYRQSLGQGPEFLIYFQGTGAADDSGLPNDRFFAVRPEGSVSTLKIQRTERGDSAVYLCASSLRGQRNTEAFFGQGTRLTVV.

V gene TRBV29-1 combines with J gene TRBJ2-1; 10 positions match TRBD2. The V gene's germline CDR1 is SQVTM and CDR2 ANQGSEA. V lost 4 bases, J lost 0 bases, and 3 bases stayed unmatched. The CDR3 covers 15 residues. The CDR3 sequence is CSVGLAGASYNEQFF. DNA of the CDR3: TGCAGCGTTGGCCTAGCGGGGGCCTCCTACAATGAGCAGTTCTTC.

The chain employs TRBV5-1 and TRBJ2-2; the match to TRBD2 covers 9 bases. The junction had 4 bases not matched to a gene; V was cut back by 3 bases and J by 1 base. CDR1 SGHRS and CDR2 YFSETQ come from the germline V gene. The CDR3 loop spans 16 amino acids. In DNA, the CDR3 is TGCGCCAGCAGCTCCAGACTAGCGGAGAACACCGGGGAGCTGTTTTTT. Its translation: CASSSRLAENTGELFF.

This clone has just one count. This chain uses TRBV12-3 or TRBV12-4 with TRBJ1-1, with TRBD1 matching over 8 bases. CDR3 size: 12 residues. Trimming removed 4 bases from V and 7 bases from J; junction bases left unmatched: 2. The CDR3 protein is CASSWDRFEAFF. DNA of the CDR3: TGTGCCAGCAGTTGGGACAGGTTTGAAGCTTTCTTT.

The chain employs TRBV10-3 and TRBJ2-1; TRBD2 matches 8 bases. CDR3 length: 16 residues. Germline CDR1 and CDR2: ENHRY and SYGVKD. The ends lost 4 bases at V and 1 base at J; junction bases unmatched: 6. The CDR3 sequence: CAISGREDWSYNEQFF. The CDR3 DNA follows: TGTGCCATCAGTGGGCGGGAGGATTGGTCCTACAATGAGCAGTTCTTC.

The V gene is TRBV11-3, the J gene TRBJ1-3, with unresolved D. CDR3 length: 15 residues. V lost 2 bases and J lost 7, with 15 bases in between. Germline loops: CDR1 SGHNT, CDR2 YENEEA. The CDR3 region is CASSLMGELRNTIYF. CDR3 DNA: TGTGCCAGCAGCTTAATGGGCGAGCTTAGGAACACCATATATTTT.

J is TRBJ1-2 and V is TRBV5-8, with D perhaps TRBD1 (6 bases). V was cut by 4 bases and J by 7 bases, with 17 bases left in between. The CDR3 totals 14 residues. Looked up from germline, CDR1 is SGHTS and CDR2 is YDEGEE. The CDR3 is CASSLGGTRGGYTF. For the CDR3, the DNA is TGTGCCAGCAGCCTGGGAGGGACCAGGGGTGGCTACACCTTC. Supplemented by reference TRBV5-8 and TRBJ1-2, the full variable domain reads EAGVTQSPTHLIKTRGQQATLRCSPISGHTSVYWYQQALGLGLQFLLWYDEGEERNRGNFPPRFSGRQFPNYSSELNVNALELEDSALYLCASSLGGTRGGYTFGSGTRLTVV.

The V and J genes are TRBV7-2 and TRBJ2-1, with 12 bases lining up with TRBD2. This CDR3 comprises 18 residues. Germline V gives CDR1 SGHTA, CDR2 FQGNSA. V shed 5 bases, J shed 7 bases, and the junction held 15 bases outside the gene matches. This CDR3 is CASSPQLQTSGSGNEQFF. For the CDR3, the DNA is TGTGCCAGCAGCCCCCAACTCCAGACTAGCGGGAGCGGGAATGAGCAGTTCTTC.

The CDR3 protein is CASSFRRPRSDTQYF. The CDR3 nucleotides read TGCGCCAGCAGCTTCAGGCGACCACGCTCAGATACGCAGTATTTT. This chain uses TRBV5-1 with TRBJ2-3; no reliable D call. Trimming pared 2 bases from V and 4 bases from J, leaving 14 bases between. The CDR3 is made up of 15 amino acids. Germline CDR1 and CDR2: SGHRS and YFSETQ.

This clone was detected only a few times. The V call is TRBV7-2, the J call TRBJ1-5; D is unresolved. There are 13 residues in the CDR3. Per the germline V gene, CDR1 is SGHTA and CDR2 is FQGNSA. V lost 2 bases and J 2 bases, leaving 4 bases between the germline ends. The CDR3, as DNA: TGTGCCAGCAGCTTACAGGGCAATCAGCCCCAGCATTTT. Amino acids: CASSLQGNQPQHF.

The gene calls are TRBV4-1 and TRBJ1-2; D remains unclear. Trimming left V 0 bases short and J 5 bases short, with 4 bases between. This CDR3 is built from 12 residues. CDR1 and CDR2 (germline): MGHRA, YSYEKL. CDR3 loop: CASSQDFYGYTF. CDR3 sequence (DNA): TGCGCCAGCAGCCAAGACTTTTATGGCTACACCTTC.

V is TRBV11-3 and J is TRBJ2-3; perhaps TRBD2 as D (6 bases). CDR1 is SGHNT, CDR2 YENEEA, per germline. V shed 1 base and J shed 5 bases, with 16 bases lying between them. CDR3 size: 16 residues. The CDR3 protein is CASSLVGGQPGDTQYF. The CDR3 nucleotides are TGTGCCAGCAGCTTAGTAGGAGGGCAGCCGGGAGATACGCAGTATTTT.

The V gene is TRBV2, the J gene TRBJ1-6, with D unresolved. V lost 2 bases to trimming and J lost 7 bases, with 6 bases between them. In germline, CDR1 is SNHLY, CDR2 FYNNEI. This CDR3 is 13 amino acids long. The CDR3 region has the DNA TGTGCCAGCAGTGAAACACGAAATTCACCCCTCCACTTT. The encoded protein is CASSETRNSPLHF.

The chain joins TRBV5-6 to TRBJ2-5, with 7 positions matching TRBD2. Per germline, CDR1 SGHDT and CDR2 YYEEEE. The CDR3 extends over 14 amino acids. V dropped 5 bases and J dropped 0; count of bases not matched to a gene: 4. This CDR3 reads CASRDSGYQETQYF. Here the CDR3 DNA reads TGTGCCAGCAGGGATAGCGGGTACCAAGAGACCCAGTACTTC.

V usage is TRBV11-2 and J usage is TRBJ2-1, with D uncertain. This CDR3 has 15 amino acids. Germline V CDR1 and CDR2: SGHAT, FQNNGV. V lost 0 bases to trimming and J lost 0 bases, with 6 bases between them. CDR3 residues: CASSLDPSSYNEQFF. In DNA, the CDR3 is TGTGCCAGCAGCTTAGATCCCAGCTCCTACAATGAGCAGTTCTTC.

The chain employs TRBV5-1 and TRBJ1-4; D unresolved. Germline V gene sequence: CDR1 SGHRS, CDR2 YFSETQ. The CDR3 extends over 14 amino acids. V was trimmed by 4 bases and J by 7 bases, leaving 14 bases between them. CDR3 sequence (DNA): TGCGCCAGCAGCCTCCGGGATGCTGGTGAAAAACTGTTTTTT. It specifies CASSLRDAGEKLFF.

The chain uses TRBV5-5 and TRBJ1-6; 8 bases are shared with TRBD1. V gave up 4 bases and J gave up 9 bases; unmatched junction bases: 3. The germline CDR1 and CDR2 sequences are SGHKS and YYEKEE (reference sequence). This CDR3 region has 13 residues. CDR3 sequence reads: CASSRDRGSPLHF. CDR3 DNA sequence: TGTGCCAGCAGCCGAGACAGGGGTTCACCCCTCCACTTT.

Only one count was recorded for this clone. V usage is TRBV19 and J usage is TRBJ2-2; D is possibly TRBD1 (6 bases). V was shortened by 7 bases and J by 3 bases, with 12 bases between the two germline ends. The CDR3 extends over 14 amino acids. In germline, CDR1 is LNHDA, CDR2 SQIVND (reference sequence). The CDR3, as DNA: TGTGCCAGTAATCAGGGGCGCGACACCGGGGAGCTGTTTTTT. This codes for CASNQGRDTGELFF. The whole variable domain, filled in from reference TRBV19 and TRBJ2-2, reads DGGITQSPKYLFRKEGQNVTLSCEQNLNHDAMYWYRQDPGQGLRLIYYSQIVNDFQKGDIAEGYSVSREKKESFPLTVTSAQKNPTAFYLCASNQGRDTGELFFGEGSRLTVL.

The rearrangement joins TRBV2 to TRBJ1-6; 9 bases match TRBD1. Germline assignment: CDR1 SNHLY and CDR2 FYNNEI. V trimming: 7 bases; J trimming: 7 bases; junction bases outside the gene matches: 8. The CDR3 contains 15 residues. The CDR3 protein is CASKITGGMNSPLHF. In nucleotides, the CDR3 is TGTGCCAGCAAAATAACAGGGGGCATGAATTCACCCCTCCACTTT. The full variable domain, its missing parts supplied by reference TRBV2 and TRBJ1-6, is EPEVTQTPSHQVTQMGQEVILRCVPISNHLYFYWYRQILGQKVEFLVSFYNNEISEKSEIFDDQFSVERPDGSNFTLKIRSTKLEDSAMYFCASKITGGMNSPLHFGNGTRLTVT.

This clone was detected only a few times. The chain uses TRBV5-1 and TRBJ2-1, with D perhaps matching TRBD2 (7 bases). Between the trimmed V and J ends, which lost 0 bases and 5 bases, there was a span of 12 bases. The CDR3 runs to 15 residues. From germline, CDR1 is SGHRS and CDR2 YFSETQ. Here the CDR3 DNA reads TGCGCCAGCAGCTTGGCGGGGGGCTCACACAATGAGCAGTTCTTC. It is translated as CASSLAGGSHNEQFF.

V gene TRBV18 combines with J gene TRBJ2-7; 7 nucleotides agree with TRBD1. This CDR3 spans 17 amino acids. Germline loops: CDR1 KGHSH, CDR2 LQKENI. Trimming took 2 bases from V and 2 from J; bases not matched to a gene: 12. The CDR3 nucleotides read TGTGCCAGCTCACCAACCGCCACAGGGGAACCCGCCTACGAGCAGTACGTC. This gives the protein CASSPTATGEPAYEQYV.